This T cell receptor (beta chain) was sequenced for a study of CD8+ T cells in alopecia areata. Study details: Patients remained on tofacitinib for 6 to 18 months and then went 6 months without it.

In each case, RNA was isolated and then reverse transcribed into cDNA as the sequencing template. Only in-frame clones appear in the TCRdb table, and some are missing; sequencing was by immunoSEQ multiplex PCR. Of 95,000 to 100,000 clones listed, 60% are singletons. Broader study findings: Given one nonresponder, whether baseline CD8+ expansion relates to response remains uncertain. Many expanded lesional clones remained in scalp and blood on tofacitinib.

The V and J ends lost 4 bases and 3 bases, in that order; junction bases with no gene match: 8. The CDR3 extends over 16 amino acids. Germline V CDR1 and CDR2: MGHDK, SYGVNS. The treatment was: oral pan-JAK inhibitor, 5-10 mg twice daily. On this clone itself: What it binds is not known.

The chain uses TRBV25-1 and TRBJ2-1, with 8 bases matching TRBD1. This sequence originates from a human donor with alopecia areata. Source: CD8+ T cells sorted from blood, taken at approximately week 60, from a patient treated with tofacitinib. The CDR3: CASSVARTGFYNEQFF. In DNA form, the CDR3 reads TGTGCCAGCAGTGTCGCTCGGACAGGGTTCTACAATGAGCAGTTCTTC.